These 21 T cell receptor beta chains came from one sample sequenced in a study of T-cell memory formation after mild COVID-19. TCRdb analysed the 5' RACE reads with MiXCR anew, one entry per CDR3 protein. The sample has hundreds of thousands of distinct CDR3 sequences, roughly 18% seen once. Sequenced: PBMCs or a T cell subset sorted from them (not recorded which). These receptors all come from an adult woman who had mild COVID-19 (a few samples of this study predate the infection). Cell type and time point are not known.

In this sample, this clonotype turned up a few times. The genes are TRBV3-1 and TRBJ1-2, with D possibly being TRBD1 (6 bases). Germline CDR1 reads LGHDT; CDR2 reads YNNKEL (reference sequence). Trimming removed 3 bases at V and 4 bases at J, with 15 bases between. The CDR3 has 15 amino acids. The CDR3 sequence: CASSQSSGASYGYTF. CDR3 nucleotide sequence: TGTGCCAGCAGCCAGTCGTCGGGGGCGTCCTATGGCTACACCTTC.

This clonotype turned up a few times. This sequence joins TRBV10-3 and TRBJ2-1; D is undetermined. Germline values: CDR1 ENHRY, CDR2 SYGVKD. The CDR3 is made up of 16 amino acids. V lost 4 bases and J lost 8, with 21 bases in between. For the CDR3, the DNA is TGTGCCATCAGTGCCGACTTGGCCCCCACAATTGATGAGCAGTTCTTC. It is translated as CAISADLAPTIDEQFF.

On this clonotype: A much larger clone is a single base away; this may be a read error. CDR3: CDSSPGTASTDTQYF. The CDR3 DNA sequence: TGCGACAGCAGCCCCGGGACAGCAAGCACAGATACGCAGTATTTT. The chain couples TRBV5-1 to TRBJ2-3; TRBD1 matches at 7 bases. The CDR3 has 15 residues. Per the germline V gene, CDR1 is SGHRS and CDR2 is YFSETQ.

This sequence joins TRBV7-9 and TRBJ2-5; 13 bases map to TRBD2. J lost 4 bases, V lost 3 bases, and 5 bases had no gene match. This CDR3 contains 16 residues. The germline V gene encodes CDR1 SEHNR and CDR2 FQNEAQ (reference sequence). CDR3 coding DNA: TGTGCCAGCAGCTTTTGGACTAGCGGGGGAAGAGAGACCCAGTACTTC. As protein: CASSFWTSGGRETQYF. Using reference TRBV7-9 and TRBJ2-5 for the parts outside the CDR3, the full variable domain is DTGVSQNPRHKITKRGQNVTFRCDPISEHNRLYWYRQTLGQGPEFLTYFQNEAQLEKSRLLSDRFSAERPKGSFSTLEIQRTEQGDSAMYLCASSFWTSGGRETQYFGPGTRLLVL.

This clonotype was observed a few times. An end of the junction differs from the germline gene, which may be a read error. The chain employs TRBV7-9 and TRBJ1-1, with D unclear. CDR1 is SEHNR and CDR2 is FQNEAQ in the germline V gene (reference sequence). CDR3 length: 12 residues. In DNA, the CDR3 is TGTGCCAGCAGCTTAAGCGTAGAGGGTCACATCTTT. Encoded protein: CASSLSVEGHIF.

A few counts support this clonotype. The genes are TRBV30 and TRBJ2-5; D unclear. This CDR3 has 11 residues. The ends were cut back, 3 bases at V and 0 bases at J, with 2 bases in the middle. Germline CDR1 is GTSNPN and CDR2 is SVGIG (reference sequence). Here the CDR3 DNA reads TGTGCCTGGAGCGACCAAGAGACCCAGTACTTC. This codes for CAWSDQETQYF.

The V and J genes are TRBV11-2 and TRBJ1-1; 9 nucleotides align to TRBD1. Germline CDR1 is SGHAT and CDR2 is FQNNGV. The V gene end was trimmed by 5 bases and the J gene end by 3 bases; junction bases not matched to a gene: 7. The CDR3 extends over 15 amino acids. The CDR3, as DNA: TGTGCCAGCAGCAAGGGCCGGGACAGGGACACTGAAGCTTTCTTT. Translated: CASSKGRDRDTEAFF.

The chain employs TRBV5-8 and TRBJ2-3, with TRBD2 matching over 15 bases. The CDR3 runs 17 residues. The junction had 4 bases not matched to a gene; V was cut back by 1 base and J by 4 bases. CDR1 is SGHTS, CDR2 YDEGEE, per germline. The CDR3 nucleotides read TGTGCCAGCAGCTTGACCAGGACTAGCGGGGGGGCAGATACGCAGTATTTT. Its translation: CASSLTRTSGGADTQYF.

A few counts support this clonotype. The J gene is TRBJ2-6, the V gene TRBV9; tentative D call: TRBD2 (6 bases). Germline CDR1 and CDR2: SGDLS and YYNGEE. V lost 3 bases, J lost 0 bases, and 19 bases lay in between. CDR3 length equals 19 residues. Here the CDR3 DNA reads TGTGCCAGCAGCGAGGGTTCGGGGGACGGTTACTCTGGGGCCAACGTCCTGACTTTC. Translating gives CASSEGSGDGYSGANVLTF.

This clonotype has only a few counts. The chain carries TRBV7-9 and TRBJ2-5, with D possibly matching TRBD1 (6 bases). The germline V and J ends were trimmed by 4 bases and 9 bases, with 12 bases remaining between them. Germline V gene sequence: CDR1 SEHNR, CDR2 FQNEAQ (reference sequence). The CDR3 contains 12 residues. In nucleotides, the CDR3 is TGTGCCAGCAGCTCGAGGTGGGGGCCCCAGTACTTC. Protein: CASSSRWGPQYF.

The chain has TRBV12-3 or TRBV12-4 and TRBJ2-3; 7 bases are shared with TRBD2. This CDR3 is built from 16 residues. J gave up 2 bases and V 5 bases, and 10 bases lay outside the gene matches. The chain's CDR3 is CASSPPGGITTDTQYF. CDR3 coding DNA: TGTGCCAGCAGTCCCCCCGGGGGGATAACCACAGATACGCAGTATTTT.

The rearrangement joins TRBV4-1 to TRBJ1-4; D ambiguous. Per germline, CDR1 MGHRA and CDR2 YSYEKL. This CDR3 is 14 amino acids long. Trimming removed 0 bases at V and 8 bases at J, with 10 bases between. The CDR3 DNA follows: TGCGCCAGCAGCCAAGAAGGGAGGAGGGAAAAACTGTTTTTT. It specifies CASSQEGRREKLFF.

This clonotype was counted once. The chain links TRBV7-9 to TRBJ2-7; D is uncertain. Trimming left V 3 bases short and J 0 bases short, with 6 bases between. The CDR3 totals 13 residues. Germline CDR1 and CDR2: SEHNR and FQNEAQ (reference sequence). The CDR3 reads CASSLLTSYEQYF. CDR3 in DNA: TGTGCCAGCAGCTTGTTAACCTCCTACGAGCAGTACTTC. Looking up the rest from reference TRBV7-9 and TRBJ2-7 gives the full variable domain: DTGVSQNPRHKITKRGQNVTFRCDPISEHNRLYWYRQTLGQGPEFLTYFQNEAQLEKSRLLSDRFSAERPKGSFSTLEIQRTEQGDSAMYLCASSLLTSYEQYFGPGTRLTVT.

This clonotype was detected many times. The CDR3 spells CASSQESQHEQYF. The CDR3 region has the DNA TGTGCCAGCAGCCAAGAATCACAGCACGAGCAGTACTTC. The rearrangement uses TRBV4-2 and TRBJ2-7; no clear D. This CDR3 is built from 13 residues. CDR1 is LGHNA and CDR2 is YNFKEQ in the germline V gene. The V end was cut by 0 bases, the J end by 5 bases, with 8 bases between.

This clonotype appeared a few times. The gene calls are TRBV9 and TRBJ2-1; perhaps TRBD2 as D (5 bases). In germline, CDR1 is SGDLS, CDR2 YYNGEE. This CDR3 region has 14 residues. With 0 bases removed from V and 9 bases from J, the gap between germline ends came to 13 bases. The CDR3 reads CASSVVGVGSEQFF. CDR3 coding DNA: TGTGCCAGCAGCGTAGTCGGAGTAGGGAGTGAGCAGTTCTTC.

The chain couples TRBV12-3 or TRBV12-4 to TRBJ1-1; 7 bases are shared with TRBD1. With V trimmed by 6 bases and J by 6 bases, 7 bases remained unmatched. This CDR3 contains 13 residues. CDR3 region: CASSRAGGPEAFF. CDR3 nucleotides: TGTGCCAGCAGCCGGGCAGGGGGGCCTGAAGCTTTCTTT.

The chain couples TRBV6-2 or TRBV6-3 to TRBJ1-1, with D unresolved. V was trimmed by 6 bases and J by 1 base, leaving 12 bases between them. The CDR3 contains 14 residues. Germline V gene lookup returns CDR1 MNHEY and CDR2 SVGEGT. The chain's CDR3 is CASSFDGPNTEAFF. CDR3 sequence (DNA): TGTGCCAGCAGCTTTGACGGACCGAACACTGAAGCTTTCTTT.

In its sample, this clonotype was seen many times. J is TRBJ2-5 and V is TRBV7-2, with D perhaps TRBD2 (6 bases). The CDR3 is 14 residues long. V was pared by 3 bases and J by 4 bases, with 12 bases between. The germline V gene encodes CDR1 SGHTA and CDR2 FQGNSA. The CDR3 spells CASSFHGSGETQYF. DNA for the CDR3: TGTGCCAGCAGCTTCCACGGGAGTGGAGAGACCCAGTACTTC.

The V gene is TRBV29-1, the J gene TRBJ2-1; D not resolved. CDR1 and CDR2 from the germline V gene are SQVTM and ANQGSEA. V shed 4 bases and J shed 3 bases, with 4 bases lying between them. The CDR3 contains 11 residues. In nucleotides, the CDR3 is TGCAGCGTTGGGAACTACAATGAGCAGTTCTTC. Translating gives CSVGNYNEQFF.

Only a few counts were recorded for this clonotype. The chain uses TRBV24-1 and TRBJ1-1, with 8 positions matching TRBD1. Germline-derived CDR1 and CDR2 are KGHDR and SFDVKD. The CDR3 is made up of 14 amino acids. V trimming: 4 bases; J trimming: 5 bases; junction bases outside the gene matches: 5. The DNA of the CDR3 is TGTGCCACCAGTGACCAGAGGACAGGGACTGAAGCTTTCTTT. This codes for CATSDQRTGTEAFF.

This clonotype came up a few times. This sequence joins TRBV6-5 and TRBJ1-4, with TRBD1 identical over 9 bases. V was clipped by 5 bases and J by 8 bases; unmatched bases: 9. The CDR3 covers 15 residues. Germline-derived CDR1 and CDR2 are MNHEY and SVGAGI. DNA of the CDR3: TGTGCCAGCAGTGCGGGACAGGGTCTTTGGGAAAAACTGTTTTTT. The encoded protein is CASSAGQGLWEKLFF.